These 5 T cell receptor beta chains came from one sample sequenced in a study of spatial heterogeneity in lung cancer. Study results and caveats: One measure, the expanded intratumoral alpha and beta TCR count, tracked tumor mutation counts.

TCRdb re-derived calls from the 5' RACE reads in MiXCR, one entry per CDR3 protein. The table lists under 4,000 distinct CDR3 sequences, 5% to 6% of them singletons, with around 15% in the top ten. No cognate antigen is known for these TCRs. Indicated time point: sample taken at primary tumor resection. Material: lung tumor tissue, obtained at surgery. The source of these receptors is a female donor with early-stage non-small cell lung cancer.

By sample share, this clonotype is large (0.1 to 1%). The chain links TRBV6-2 or TRBV6-3 to TRBJ2-3; no clear D gene. V shed 6 bases and J shed 0 bases, with 19 bases lying between them. CDR3 size: 17 residues. Germline CDR1 and CDR2: MNHEY and SVGEGT. The chain's CDR3 is CASRDPFSHTSTDTQYF. The CDR3 DNA sequence: TGTGCCAGCAGAGATCCATTTTCCCACACTAGCACAGATACGCAGTATTTT.

This clonotype turned up a few times. The rearrangement links TRBV2 to TRBJ1-5, with D unclear. V was clipped by 7 bases and J by 2 bases, with 12 bases between them. CDR3 length: 14 residues. From germline, CDR1 is SNHLY and CDR2 FYNNEI. CDR3 in DNA: TGTGCCAGCACGGGCGCAGGCGGCAATCAGCCCCAGCATTTT. As protein: CASTGAGGNQPQHF.

This clonotype qualifies as medium-sized (0.01 to 0.1%). V and J are TRBV5-6 and TRBJ1-6; D may be TRBD1 (5 bases). V gave up 4 bases and J gave up 13 bases, with 15 bases separating them. CDR3 length equals 13 residues. Germline values: CDR1 SGHDT, CDR2 YYEEEE. The CDR3 bases are TGTGCCAGCAGCCGGGGACCGCCGTATCCCCTCCACTTT. Its translation: CASSRGPPYPLHF. Supplemented by reference TRBV5-6 and TRBJ1-6, the full variable domain reads DAGVTQSPTHLIKTRGQQVTLRCSPKSGHDTVSWYQQALGQGPQFIFQYYEEEERQRGNFPDRFSGHQFPNYSSELNVNALLLGDSALYLCASSRGPPYPLHFGNGTRLTVT.

In its sample, this clonotype is large. J is TRBJ2-7 and V is TRBV5-1; 8 nucleotides align to TRBD1. Trimming cost V 0 bases and J 4 bases; bases outside gene matches: 3. Germline CDR1 reads SGHRS; CDR2 reads YFSETQ. The CDR3 covers 14 residues. This CDR3 reads CASSLDGQGYEQYF. CDR3 coding DNA: TGCGCCAGCAGCTTGGATGGACAGGGTTACGAGCAGTACTTC.

This clonotype is deemed medium-sized. The chain links TRBV7-8 to TRBJ2-1; TRBD2 is a possible D gene (6 bases). This CDR3 has 15 residues. Trimming cost V 6 bases and J 1 base, with 13 bases left between them. Germline CDR1 reads SGHVS; CDR2 reads FQNEAQ. The CDR3 loop reads CASSQTSQSYNEQFF. CDR3 DNA sequence: TGTGCCAGCAGTCAGACTAGTCAATCCTACAATGAGCAGTTCTTC. Drawing the rest from reference TRBV7-8 and TRBJ2-1, the complete variable domain is GAGVSQSPRYKVAKRGQDVALRCDPISGHVSLFWYQQALGQGPEFLTYFQNEAQLDKSGLPSDRFFAERPEGSVSTLKIQRTQQEDSAVYLCASSQTSQSYNEQFFGPGTRLTVL.